This TCR beta chain was recorded in a study of cytomegalovirus exposure and HLA in healthy donors (dated by TCRdb to 2016 to 2017). At the level of the whole study: An earlier analysis of some 600 of the donors reported 250 to 350 Gb of sequence data and roughly 120 million unique TCR beta sequences obtained from 150 million to 200 million T cells. An early release covering about 600 HLA-typed donors comprised roughly 300 gigabases of sequencing data and tens of millions of unique TCR sequences. Of the 300 to 450 genotyped donors, over 65% fell in the genetic ancestry cluster associated with self-reported Caucasian donors. The study aimed to test whether signatures of past pathogen exposure could be identified by cataloging public T cell receptors. Using immunosequencing, the study profiled T cell repertoires from around 670 subjects and related those repertoires to cytomegalovirus serostatus. Besides the first cohort of 666 subjects, a separate validation cohort made up of over a hundred different subjects was used. High-throughput TCR immunosequencing, statistical association of individual TCRs with disease status, and machine learning were combined to predict cytomegalovirus infection status. A later analysis re-analyzed previously published TCR beta repertoires from 660 or so donors and added high-resolution HLA genotyping to study TCR occurrence patterns. Rather than using new phenotypic data, the later analysis identified candidate immune exposures from TCR beta sequences and from how often those sequences occurred across donors. To decide whether each TCR beta V gene segment behaved as functional or pseudogenic, an earlier analysis of 587 of the donors relied on high-throughput TCR beta sequencing. Donor age, sex, ethnicity and CMV serostatus were compiled together with the repertoire data. Genome-wide SNP genotypes for about 65% of the roughly 700 donors were used in a later genetic analysis, which treated that subset as a discovery cohort. Every repertoire in the discovery cohort had been generated on one and the same sequencing platform. HLA typing covered class I and class II loci at four-digit resolution. Typing coverage varied by locus: 629-630 donors for A, B, C, DRB1 and DQB1; 522 for DQA1; around 570 for DPA1; 400 to 480 for DPB1. Five DR-DQ haplotypes were handled as single units for association and clustering, since linkage in the cohort was strong. Across approximately 400 genotyped donors of the cohort, an average of roughly 230,000 unique TCR beta nucleotide sequences per donor were sequenced, and 15% to 20% of those sequences were non-productive. Results the study describes overall, beyond this receptor: Compared with equally common non-associated chains, HLA-associated TCR beta chains in a later analysis were more clonally expanded and had lower generation probabilities. HLA typing was unavailable for some donors at each locus, so association tests used only the typed subset. Some IMGT-functional V segments, including TRBV6-2 and TRBV6-3, could not be distinguished by the 87-base-pair reads and were therefore excluded. V-gene and J-gene trimming of TCR beta chains was associated with a missense DCLRE1C variant in a later genetic analysis, and the association was replicated in an independent cohort. A later analysis found that TCR association rates varied across HLA loci, with DRB1 alleles showing the most associated TCRs and HLA-C alleles the fewest. The authors suggested that the approach could potentially be generalized to other disease states and immunological phenotypes. In a later analysis, 15,000 to 20,000 TCR beta sequences were associated with specific HLA alleles at a false discovery rate of 0.05. Broadly in line with IMGT annotations, most TCR beta V segments showed up in productive rearrangements about 87% or about 30% of the time in an earlier analysis of about 500 of the donors. This cohort had only TCR beta chains sequenced, and the lack of alpha or paired-chain data limited which features could be detected. The classifier was reported to diagnose cytomegalovirus status with high specificity and sensitivity in both the original cohort and the validation cohort. The only immune exposure information available for the cohort was CMV serostatus. In a later analysis, most CMV-associated TCR beta chains were found to appear HLA-restricted, with HLA associations seemingly driven largely by CMV exposure. According to a later genetic analysis, donors in an Asian-associated ancestry cluster had fewer N-insertions in productive TCRs than the approximately 710-donor mean. Across donors, most TCR sequences were observed very rarely, whereas some public TCRs were present in many individuals. In vitro tests confirmed that a few of the cytomegalovirus-associated TCR beta chains recognize cytomegalovirus antigens. The study listed 164 TCR beta chains as associated with cytomegalovirus. When HLA alleles, especially DR and DQ, strongly co-occurred, attributing TCR associations to individual alleles was difficult. A cluster of highly shared sequence variants was judged likely to represent a technical artifact of the sequencing pipeline. In a later analysis, several top co-occurrence clusters were reported to appear linked to parvovirus B19, influenza, CMV and Epstein-Barr virus. The presence/absence analyses assumed that sequencing depth was roughly uniform across donors, and that assumption may not be true. Linkage disequilibrium might explain the correlated functional status among segregating V segments, but an unknown experimental factor could not be excluded. The earlier analysis of about 600 of the donors excluded roughly 17 rarely observed V segments, including chromosome 9 orphons, because counts were too low. A further reported finding was that TCR beta sequences accurately predicted the HLA-A and HLA-B alleles for most subjects in the first cohort.

The CDR3 runs 16 amino acids, cysteine and phenylalanine included. Only the CDR3 portion is preserved as DNA: 48 bases, with reading frame beginning at the first base. CDR1 and CDR2, looked up from the germline V gene, are SGDLS and YYNGEE. Trimming takes 3 bases from V and 0 bases from J, and the germline ends sit 15 bases apart. The cohort consisted of some 670 healthy bone marrow donors. All cohort members were sampled while nominally healthy, although unrecorded immune exposures were likely present. The donor was CMV seropositive and belonged to the group of 250 to 300 seropositive cohort members. Each donor provided a peripheral blood sample, and peripheral blood mononuclear cells were used for TCR beta sequencing. Genomic DNA extraction from the blood cell samples was performed with the Qiagen DNeasy Blood Extraction Kit. Library preparation was by the immunoSEQ multiplex PCR assay. The multiplex PCR relied on a mix of 60 forward primers for TCR Vbeta segments and 13 reverse primers for TCR Jbeta segments. The CDR3 region of rearranged TCR beta genes was amplified from genomic DNA by a multiplex PCR assay. Amplified TCR beta libraries were sequenced as 87-base-pair reads on the Illumina HiSeq System. Regarding the original processing steps: A later analysis counted some 80 million unique TCR beta chains across the 670 or so repertoires, and some 11 million of these chains were shared by at least two donors. A nearest-neighbor algorithm error-corrected the raw reads and collapsed the reads into unique sequences, merging closely related sequences to remove PCR and sequencing errors. V, D and J gene segments were assigned by aligning CDR3 sequences to IMGT reference sequences. For a sequence to be retained, a match of at least six nucleotides was required to both a V gene segment and a J gene segment. A rearrangement counted as productive if the CDR3 had no stop codons and remained in frame with V and J, and every other rearrangement counted as non-productive. CDR3 was defined by IMGT convention, running from the second conserved V-encoded cysteine to the conserved J-encoded phenylalanine. The earlier analysis of fewer than 750 of the donors excluded sequences that lacked an unambiguous match to a single V gene segment. In an earlier analysis of several hundred of the donors, V segments were called functional above 56.7% productive rearrangements and were called segregating when the between-donor standard deviation exceeded 5%. A statistical classification framework was developed to diagnose cytomegalovirus status using the catalog of TCR beta chain sequences. A later analysis assigned V and J genes by comparing TCR nucleotide sequences with IMGT/GENE-DB human TR gene sequences. The TCRdist pipeline was used in a later analysis to assign CDR3 sequences and most-parsimonious VDJ recombination scenarios. In a later analysis, each TCR beta chain was defined by its CDR3 amino acid sequence together with its V-gene family, and reads without a unique V-gene family were excluded. A later analysis removed roughly 590 highly shared, low-generation-probability nucleotide sequences to deal with suspected cross-contamination and a sequencing artifact. For each public chain, a later analysis derived a clonal expansion index from normalized ranks of inferred template counts within each repertoire. In a later analysis, generation probabilities were computed with a VDJ recombination model fitted to out-of-frame rearrangements, and the resulting probabilities were checked against IGoR. In a later analysis, TCR-TCR, TCR-HLA and TCR-CMV co-occurrence was scored with hypergeometric tests, and a repertoire-size bias correction was applied to TCR pairs. In a later analysis, false discovery rates were estimated by permuting HLA or CMV assignments 20 times. In a later analysis, co-occurring TCRs were grouped using DBSCAN, and TCRdist sequence similarity was added for clustering within HLA-allele-positive subsets. Co-occurrence clustering excluded repertoires with fewer than 30,000 or more than 120,000 public chains, plus five with anomalous nucleotide sharing. In its TCRdb copy, this immuneACCESS table keeps in-frame sequences only and misses some clones. Where compared with another copy, unresolved V genes explain less than half of these, and the others have no known cause. D and trimming come from the DNA, and the V and J calls and clone size come from that table. In all, the sample holds some 200,000 clones, and more than 75% of those were seen once. The top ten clones comprise about 2.6% of the sample.

As to this clone: The clone's antigen remains unknown. Base qualities were left out, and no much larger clone turns up one base away.

This receptor was identified in a woman aged 45-65 years in good health and CMV-seropositive. The receptor chain draws on TRBV9 and TRBJ2-5, and TRBD1 may be the D gene, going by 7 matching bases. Sample: PBMCs. The CDR3 amino acid sequence is: CASSATSRGDQETQYF. The DNA is TGTGCCAGCAGCGCGACTTCCAGGGGGGACCAAGAGACCCAGTACTTC.